The sample holds many counts of the clone carrying this T cell receptor (beta chain). The making of cDNA relied on 5'RACE with 10-nucleotide random UMIs. Via MiXCR, TCRdb re-called the 5' RACE reads, giving one row per CDR3 protein. Of about 48,000 distinct CDR3 sequences in the sample, 12% are singletons; the top ten hold about 10%. Regarding time point: longitudinal time-point 3. Unsorted libraries were generated from 2 million PBMCs held at -80 degrees C. This specimen belongs to a study of neurological immune-mediated disorders. The CDR3 has 13 amino acids. V gave up 4 bases and J gave up 2 bases, with 9 bases separating them. Germline CDR1 reads MNHEY; CDR2 reads SVGEGT.

V and J are TRBV6-2 or TRBV6-3 and TRBJ2-7; D uncertain. Sequencing was carried out using PBMCs. The sequence derives from a male donor with HTLV-1-associated myelopathy (HAM/TSP). The DNA for the CDR3 is TGTGCCAGCAGTTTTGGATTAACCTACGAGCAGTACTTC. Its protein product is CASSFGLTYEQYF.